These T cell receptor beta chains were read from a single sample in a study of cytotoxic CD8 clonotypes in ibrutinib-treated CLL. Profiling relied on immunoSEQ multiplex PCR, and the TCRdb table lists in-frame clones only, not all of them. The sample carries fewer than 30,000 clones, approximately 67% recorded once. Sequencing used PBMCs, obtained at disease progression, from a patient treated with ibrutinib. Every receptor here comes from a human donor with chronic lymphocytic leukemia. Both conserved end residues are part of each CDR3. D genes are given only for firm matches. Clone size appears in some rows only: once, few, many, or a class for an expanded clone.

cdr3_aa cdr3_nt v_call cdr3_length clone_size d_call j_call
CASSLEGFNSPLHF TGTGCCAGCAGCTTAGAGGGGTTTAATTCACCCCTCCACTTT TRBV11-2 14 NA NA TRBJ1-6
CASSLGLVHNEQFF TGTGCCAGCAGCTTAGGCCTAGTCCACAATGAGCAGTTCTTC TRBV13 14 NA NA TRBJ2-1
CASSPGQGADTQYF TGTGCCAGCAGCCCCGGACAGGGAGCAGATACGCAGTATTTT TRBV6-5 14 NA TRBD1 TRBJ2-3
CASSPDRTGAYNSPLHF TGTGCCAGCAGCCCTGACCGGACCGGGGCCTATAATTCACCCCTCCACTTT TRBV7-9 17 few NA TRBJ1-6
CASSLRGSGSNQPQHF TGTGCCAGCAGTTTAAGGGGGAGTGGGAGCAATCAGCCCCAGCATTTT TRBV27 16 NA NA TRBJ1-5
CASSLRAGRDSPLHF TGTGCCAGCAGCTTACGGGCAGGCCGCGATTCACCCCTCCACTTT TRBV5-6 15 NA NA TRBJ1-6
CATGDPIYGYTF TGTGCCACCGGGGACCCCATCTATGGCTACACCTTC TRBV15 12 NA NA TRBJ1-2
CASSPGTGTYEQYF TGTGCCAGCTCGCCCGGGACAGGGACCTACGAGCAGTACTTC TRBV18 14 few TRBD1 TRBJ2-7
CAISAGPLYEQYF TGTGCCATCAGTGCGGGACCACTATACGAGCAGTACTTC TRBV10-3 13 NA NA TRBJ2-7
CASTSWYNSPLHF TGTGCCAGCACCAGCTGGTATAATTCACCCCTCCACTTT TRBV6-1 13 NA NA TRBJ1-6
CASSLTENYGYTF TGTGCCAGCAGCCTGACAGAGAACTATGGCTACACCTTC TRBV7-9 13 few NA TRBJ1-2
CSVDGDSYEQYF TGCAGCGTTGACGGGGATTCCTACGAGCAGTACTTC TRBV29-1 12 NA NA TRBJ2-7
CASSQGAAFTGELFF TGCGCCAGCAGCCAAGGGGCAGCATTCACCGGGGAGCTGTTTTTT TRBV4-1 15 NA NA TRBJ2-2
CASSNDWGQYTYEQYF TGCGCCAGCAGCAATGATTGGGGACAGTACACCTACGAGCAGTACTTC TRBV5-1 16 once TRBD1 TRBJ2-7
CASSFRDTNEKLFF TGTGCCAGCAGCTTTAGGGATACTAATGAAAAACTGTTTTTT TRBV5-4 14 few NA TRBJ1-4
CASSPWTGAHTEAFF TGTGCCAGCAGCCCTTGGACAGGGGCGCACACTGAAGCTTTCTTT TRBV9 15 NA TRBD1 TRBJ1-1
CASSLRSTDTQYF TGTGCCAGCTCACTCCGCAGCACAGATACGCAGTATTTT TRBV18 13 NA NA TRBJ2-3
CASSPTRAGTDTQYF TGTGCCAGCTCACCCACTAGGGCAGGCACAGATACGCAGTATTTT TRBV18 15 NA NA TRBJ2-3
CASSPFRRSNQPQHF TGCGCCAGCAGCCCTTTCAGGAGGAGCAATCAGCCCCAGCATTTT TRBV5-1 15 once NA TRBJ1-5
CASMVWGLLYGYTF TGTGCCAGCATGGTCTGGGGCTTACTCTATGGCTACACCTTC TRBV2 14 NA NA TRBJ1-2
CASSQELVQTQYF TGCGCCAGCAGCCAAGAACTAGTGCAGACCCAGTACTTC TRBV4-3 13 NA NA TRBJ2-5
CASGDGADTQYF TGCGCCAGCGGGGATGGGGCAGATACGCAGTATTTT TRBV5-1 12 NA NA TRBJ2-3
CASSGQIYEQYF TGTGCCAGCAGCGGCCAGATCTACGAGCAGTACTTC TRBV7-9 12 NA NA TRBJ2-7
CASKVGVGSPLHF TGTGCCAGTAAGGTTGGGGTGGGCTCACCCCTCCACTTT TRBV19 13 many NA TRBJ1-6
CAWNIPDTPGQETQYF TGTGCCTGGAATATTCCAGACACCCCGGGGCAAGAGACCCAGTACTTC TRBV30 16 NA NA TRBJ2-5
CASSLGGQAQETQYF TGCGCCAGCAGCTTGGGGGGACAGGCACAAGAGACCCAGTACTTC TRBV5-1 15 few TRBD1 TRBJ2-5
CAMRGGDTEAFF TGTGCCATGAGAGGGGGGGACACTGAAGCTTTCTTT TRBV10-3 12 few NA TRBJ1-1
CASSFDPRIGDEQFF TGTGCCAGCAGCTTTGATCCCCGGATCGGCGATGAGCAGTTCTTC TRBV5-4 15 NA NA TRBJ2-1
CSVPRDRVIDEQFF TGCAGCGTTCCCCGGGACAGGGTAATTGATGAGCAGTTCTTC TRBV29-1 14 NA TRBD1 TRBJ2-1
CASSMGGNTGELFF TGTGCCAGCAGCATGGGCGGAAACACCGGGGAGCTGTTTTTT TRBV13 14 NA NA TRBJ2-2
CAIRVEGGSEAFF TGTGCCATCAGAGTCGAAGGGGGCTCCGAAGCTTTCTTT TRBV10-3 13 NA TRBD1 TRBJ1-1
CASSLGPTGEETQYF TGTGCCAGCAGCCTGGGACCGACAGGCGAAGAGACCCAGTACTTC TRBV5-4 15 NA NA TRBJ2-5
CASSLGQGAGAFF TGTGCCAGCAGCTTGGGACAGGGGGCCGGAGCTTTCTTT TRBV7-2 13 NA TRBD1 TRBJ1-1
CASSIRQGTGELFF TGTGCCAGCAGCATAAGACAGGGCACCGGGGAGCTGTTTTTT TRBV11-2 14 NA TRBD1 TRBJ2-2
CASSLQGAGNTIYF TGTGCCAGCAGCCTCCAGGGAGCTGGAAACACCATATATTTT TRBV4-2 14 NA NA TRBJ1-3
CSVRGAEARNTEAFF TGCAGCGTGAGAGGGGCTGAGGCACGGAACACTGAAGCTTTCTTT TRBV29-1 15 NA NA TRBJ1-1
CASVRDRYSSYNEQFF TGTGCTAGTGTCCGGGACAGGTATAGCTCCTACAATGAGCAGTTCTTC TRBV12-5 16 NA TRBD1 TRBJ2-1
CASTNIQGRGSGSYEQYF TGTGCCAGCACCAACATACAGGGGCGAGGGTCCGGGTCCTACGAGCAGTACTTC TRBV2 18 NA TRBD1 TRBJ2-7
CASSEGREGSTEAFF TGTGCCAGCAGTGAGGGCAGGGAGGGTAGCACTGAAGCTTTCTTT TRBV2 15 NA NA TRBJ1-1
CASSPTRDGYTF TGTGCCAGCAGTCCGACTCGAGATGGCTACACCTTC TRBV6-5 12 few NA TRBJ1-2
CATSRGALGVYEQYF TGTGCCACCAGCAGGGGGGCCCTCGGTGTCTACGAGCAGTACTTC TRBV15 15 NA NA TRBJ2-7
CASSLADGQGRNTIYF TGTGCCAGCAGCTTAGCCGACGGACAGGGGCGAAACACCATATATTTT TRBV7-2 16 NA TRBD1 TRBJ1-3
CATRFEGYYGYTF TGTGCCACCCGATTCGAGGGGTACTATGGCTACACCTTC TRBV19 13 NA NA TRBJ1-2
CASSLGGTGYGYTF TGTGCCAGCAGCTTGGGAGGGACGGGGTATGGCTACACCTTC TRBV7-9 14 NA NA TRBJ1-2
CASSYSGGGAYNEQFF TGTGCCAGCAGTTACTCGGGAGGGGGGGCTTACAATGAGCAGTTCTTC TRBV6-5 16 NA NA TRBJ2-1
CASSQEMWQPSYEQYF TGCGCCAGCAGCCAAGAAATGTGGCAGCCCTCCTACGAGCAGTACTTC TRBV4-1 16 NA NA TRBJ2-7
CVSSYSSGGTEAFF TGTGTCAGCAGTTACTCATCAGGGGGCACTGAAGCTTTCTTT TRBV6-5 14 NA TRBD1 TRBJ1-1
CASSALVRGQYF TGTGCCAGCAGCGCCCTCGTCAGGGGGCAGTATTTT TRBV7-2 12 NA NA TRBJ2-3
CASSSAEGAEAFF TGTGCCAGCAGTTCCGCGGAGGGCGCTGAAGCTTTCTTT TRBV27 13 NA NA TRBJ1-1
CASSLGQVTYGYTF TGCGCCAGCAGCTTGGGACAGGTTACATATGGCTACACCTTC TRBV5-1 14 NA NA TRBJ1-2
CASSEESNQPQHF TGTGCCAGCAGTGAAGAATCTAATCAGCCCCAGCATTTT TRBV2 13 few NA TRBJ1-5
CASSWIAGGAYNEQFF TGTGCCAGCAGTTGGATAGCGGGGGGCGCCTACAATGAGCAGTTCTTC TRBV6-5 16 many TRBD2 TRBJ2-1
CASSLGWDSGYF TGTGCCAGCAGCTTAGGCTGGGATAGCGGGTACTTC TRBV7-9 12 NA NA TRBJ2-5
CASSQEGGEGRVNIGELFF TGCGCCAGCAGCCAAGAAGGCGGGGAAGGGCGGGTTAACATCGGGGAGCTGTTTTTT TRBV4-3 19 NA NA TRBJ2-2
CASSPDRGGTEAFF TGTGCCAGCAGCCCGGACCGCGGAGGAACTGAAGCTTTCTTT TRBV11-2 14 NA NA TRBJ1-1
CASSAKVENTEAFF TGTGCCAGCAGCGCTAAGGTGGAGAACACTGAAGCTTTCTTT TRBV6-1 14 few NA TRBJ1-1
CASSPARTTYNEQFF TGTGCCAGCAGTCCCGCCCGGACTACCTACAATGAGCAGTTCTTC TRBV27 15 few NA TRBJ2-1
CATSRDAGANYGYTF TGTGCCACCAGCAGAGATGCAGGAGCTAACTATGGCTACACCTTC TRBV15 15 once NA TRBJ1-2
CAWSGQRNQPQHF TGTGCCTGGAGTGGACAGAGGAATCAGCCCCAGCATTTT TRBV30 13 NA NA TRBJ1-5